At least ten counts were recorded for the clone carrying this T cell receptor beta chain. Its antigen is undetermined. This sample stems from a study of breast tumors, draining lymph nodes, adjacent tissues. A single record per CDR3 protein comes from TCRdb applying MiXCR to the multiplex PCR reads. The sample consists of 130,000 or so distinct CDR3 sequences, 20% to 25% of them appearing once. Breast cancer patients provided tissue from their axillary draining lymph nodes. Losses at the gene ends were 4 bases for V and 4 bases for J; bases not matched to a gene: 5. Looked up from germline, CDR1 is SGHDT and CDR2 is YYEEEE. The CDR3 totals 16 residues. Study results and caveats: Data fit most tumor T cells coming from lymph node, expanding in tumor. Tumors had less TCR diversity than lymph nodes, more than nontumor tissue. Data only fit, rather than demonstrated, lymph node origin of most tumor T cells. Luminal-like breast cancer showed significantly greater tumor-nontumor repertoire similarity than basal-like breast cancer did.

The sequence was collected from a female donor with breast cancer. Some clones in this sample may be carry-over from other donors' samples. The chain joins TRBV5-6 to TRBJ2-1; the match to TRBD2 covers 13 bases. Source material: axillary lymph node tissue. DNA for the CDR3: TGTGCCAGCAGCCCGGGGACTAGCGGGACATACAATGAGCAGTTCTTC. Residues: CASSPGTSGTYNEQFF.